These 3 T cell receptor beta chains were sequenced from one sample in a study of radiotherapy plus CTLA-4 blockade in lung cancer. Assay: immunoSEQ multiplex PCR; the TCRdb copy retains only in-frame clones and omits some. Among 84,000 or so clones listed, approximately 83% were seen once. The starting material was peripheral blood, obtained from a patient treated with radiotherapy plus ipilimumab. Receptors originate from a human donor with non-small cell lung cancer that progressed on radiotherapy plus ipilimumab.

The chain links TRBV5-8 to TRBJ1-5; D call uncertain. This CDR3 is 15 amino acids long. Germline V gives CDR1 SGHTS, CDR2 YDEGEE. Trimming stripped 4 bases from V and 3 bases from J, with 14 bases between. The CDR3 nucleotides are TGTGCCAGCAGCCTCGGTGGAGTCATCAATCAGCCCCAGCATTTT. The encoded protein is CASSLGGVINQPQHF.

This clone has only one observation. V usage is TRBV5-6 and J usage is TRBJ1-5; D is unclear. The CDR3 is 13 amino acids. CDR1 is SGHDT and CDR2 is YYEEEE in the germline V gene. Trimming left V 4 bases short and J 6 bases short, with 11 bases between. This CDR3 reads CASSPTPSQPQHF. Written as DNA, the CDR3 is TGTGCCAGCAGCCCGACACCCAGTCAGCCCCAGCATTTT.

This sequence joins TRBV11-2 and TRBJ2-5; 8 bases map to TRBD1. Germline V gene lookup returns CDR1 SGHAT and CDR2 FQNNGV. V was pared by 3 bases and J by 4 bases, with 1 base of the junction left unmatched. CDR3 length: 13 amino acids. The CDR3 loop reads CASSFQGAETQYF. The CDR3 DNA reads as TGTGCCAGCAGCTTCCAGGGGGCAGAGACCCAGTACTTC.